This TCR beta chain was profiled in a study of breast tumors, draining lymph nodes, adjacent tissues. CDR1 LNHDA and CDR2 SQIVND come from the germline V gene (reference sequence). The CDR3 covers 17 residues. Trimming left V 4 bases short and J 0 bases short, with 16 bases between. Many counts were recorded for this clonotype. Breast cancer patients provided tissue from their axillary draining lymph nodes. TCRdb redid the calling of the multiplex PCR reads with MiXCR, one entry per CDR3 protein. The sample shows 85,000 to 120,000 distinct CDR3 sequences, less than 40% of them seen only once. This chain joins TRBV19 and TRBJ2-1, with D uncertain. The material sequenced was axillary lymph node tissue. This TCR came from a female donor with breast cancer. Some clones in this sample may be carry-over from other donors' samples. The CDR3 here is CASSSPRTRGSYNEQFF. For the CDR3, the DNA is TGTGCCAGTAGTAGCCCCAGAACACGCGGCTCCTACAATGAGCAGTTCTTC.